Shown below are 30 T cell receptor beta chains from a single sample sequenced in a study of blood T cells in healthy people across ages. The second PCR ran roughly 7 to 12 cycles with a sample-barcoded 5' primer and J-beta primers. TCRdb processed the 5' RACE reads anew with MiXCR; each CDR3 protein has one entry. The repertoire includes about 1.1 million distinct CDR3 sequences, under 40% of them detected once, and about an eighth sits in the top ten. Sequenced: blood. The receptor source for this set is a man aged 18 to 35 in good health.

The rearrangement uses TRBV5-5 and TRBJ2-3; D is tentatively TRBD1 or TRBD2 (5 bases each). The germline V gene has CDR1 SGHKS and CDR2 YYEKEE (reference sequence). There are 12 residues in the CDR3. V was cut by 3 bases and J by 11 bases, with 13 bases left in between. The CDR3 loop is CASSYRDLVQYF. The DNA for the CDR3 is TGTGCCAGCAGCTACCGGGACCTCGTGCAGTATTTT.

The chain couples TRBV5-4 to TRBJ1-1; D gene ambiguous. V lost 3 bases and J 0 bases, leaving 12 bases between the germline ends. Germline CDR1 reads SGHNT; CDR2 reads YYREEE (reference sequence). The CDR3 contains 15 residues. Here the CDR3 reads CASSSQTALNTEAFF. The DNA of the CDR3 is TGTGCCAGCAGCTCGCAAACAGCCCTGAACACTGAAGCTTTCTTT. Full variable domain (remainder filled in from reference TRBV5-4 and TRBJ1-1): ETGVTQSPTHLIKTRGQQVTLRCSSQSGHNTVSWYQQALGQGPQFIFQYYREEENGRGNFPPRFSGLQFPNYSSELNVNALELDDSALYLCASSSQTALNTEAFFGQGTRLTVV.

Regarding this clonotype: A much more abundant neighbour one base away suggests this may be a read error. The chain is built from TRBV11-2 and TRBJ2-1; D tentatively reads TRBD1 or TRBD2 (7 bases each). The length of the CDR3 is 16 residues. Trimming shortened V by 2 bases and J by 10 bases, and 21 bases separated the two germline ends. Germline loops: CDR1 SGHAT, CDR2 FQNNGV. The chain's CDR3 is CASSLSSGGAGIEQFF. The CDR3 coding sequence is TGTGCCAGCAGCTTAAGCTCAGGGGGGGCGGGAATAGAGCAGTTCTTC.

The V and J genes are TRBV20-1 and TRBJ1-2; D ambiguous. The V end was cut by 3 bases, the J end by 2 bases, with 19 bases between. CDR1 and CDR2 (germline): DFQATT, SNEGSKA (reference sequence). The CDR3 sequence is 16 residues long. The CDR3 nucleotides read TGCAGTGCTAGGGCTTCCCGGGAGGGTATCAACTATGGCTACACCTTC. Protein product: CSARASREGINYGYTF.

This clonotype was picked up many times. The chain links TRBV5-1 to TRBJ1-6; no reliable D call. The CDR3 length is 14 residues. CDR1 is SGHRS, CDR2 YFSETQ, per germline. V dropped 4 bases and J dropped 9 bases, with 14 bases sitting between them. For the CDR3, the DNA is TGCGCCAGCAGCCCCGCGGATCTTCTTTCACCCCTCCACTTT. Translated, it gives CASSPADLLSPLHF.

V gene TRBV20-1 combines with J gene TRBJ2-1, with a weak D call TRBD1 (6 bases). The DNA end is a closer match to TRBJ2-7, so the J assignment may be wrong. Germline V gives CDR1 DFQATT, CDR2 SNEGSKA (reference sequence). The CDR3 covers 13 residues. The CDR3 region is CSVRPRGDNEQYF. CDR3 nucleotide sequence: TGCAGTGTTAGGCCCAGGGGAGACAATGAGCAGTACTTC.

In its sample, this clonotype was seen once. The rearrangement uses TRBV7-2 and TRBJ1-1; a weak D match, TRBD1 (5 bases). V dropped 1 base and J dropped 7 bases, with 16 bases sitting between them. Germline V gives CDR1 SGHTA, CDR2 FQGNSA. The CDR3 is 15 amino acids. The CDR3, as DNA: TGTGCCAGCAGCTTAGTCGTGGCAGGGTATATTGAAGCTTTCTTT. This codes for CASSLVVAGYIEAFF.

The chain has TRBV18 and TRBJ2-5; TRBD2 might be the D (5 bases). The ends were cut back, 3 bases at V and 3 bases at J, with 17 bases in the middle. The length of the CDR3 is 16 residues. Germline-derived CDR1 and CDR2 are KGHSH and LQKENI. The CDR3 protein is CASSPYLDGEKETQYF. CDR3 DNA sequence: TGTGCCAGCTCACCGTATCTGGACGGGGAAAAAGAGACCCAGTACTTC.

The CDR3: CSVEWTGSTDTQYF. In nucleotides, the CDR3 is TGCAGCGTTGAATGGACGGGGAGCACAGATACGCAGTATTTT. This chain connects TRBV29-1 to TRBJ2-3; possibly TRBD2 for D (5 bases). The CDR3 has 14 amino acids. V was pared by 2 bases and J by 0 bases, with 9 bases between. Germline V CDR1 and CDR2: SQVTM, ANQGSEA.

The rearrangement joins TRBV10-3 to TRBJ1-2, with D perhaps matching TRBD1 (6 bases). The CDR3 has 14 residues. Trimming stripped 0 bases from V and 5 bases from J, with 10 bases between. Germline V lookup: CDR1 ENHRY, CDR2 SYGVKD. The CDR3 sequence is CAISESAGDYGYTF. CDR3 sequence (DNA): TGTGCCATCAGTGAGTCGGCAGGGGATTATGGCTACACCTTC.

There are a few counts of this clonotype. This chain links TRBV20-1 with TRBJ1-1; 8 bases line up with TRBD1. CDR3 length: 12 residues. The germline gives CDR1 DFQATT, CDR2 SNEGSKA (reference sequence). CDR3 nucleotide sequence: TGCAGCTCAGACAGGGGTGGTACTGAAGCTTTCTTT. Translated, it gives CSSDRGGTEAFF.

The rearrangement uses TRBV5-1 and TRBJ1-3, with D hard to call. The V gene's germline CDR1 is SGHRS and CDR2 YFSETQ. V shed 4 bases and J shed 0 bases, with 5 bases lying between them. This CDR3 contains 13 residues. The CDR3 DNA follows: TGCGCCAGCAGCGAAAGCTCTGGAAACACCATATATTTT. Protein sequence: CASSESSGNTIYF.

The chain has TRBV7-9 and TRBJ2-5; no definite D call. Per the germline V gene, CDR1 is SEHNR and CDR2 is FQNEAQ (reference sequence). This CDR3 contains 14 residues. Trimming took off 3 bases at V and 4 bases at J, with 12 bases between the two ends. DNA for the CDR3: TGTGCCAGCAGCTTTAGGGCTGGAGCAGAGACCCAGTACTTC. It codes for CASSFRAGAETQYF.

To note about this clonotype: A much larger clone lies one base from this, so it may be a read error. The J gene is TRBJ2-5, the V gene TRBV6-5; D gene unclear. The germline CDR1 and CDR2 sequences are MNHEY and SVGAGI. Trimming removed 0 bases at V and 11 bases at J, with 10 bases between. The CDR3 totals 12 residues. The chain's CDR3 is CASSYSANEQYF. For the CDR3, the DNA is TGTGCCAGCAGTTACTCGGCCAATGAGCAGTACTTC.

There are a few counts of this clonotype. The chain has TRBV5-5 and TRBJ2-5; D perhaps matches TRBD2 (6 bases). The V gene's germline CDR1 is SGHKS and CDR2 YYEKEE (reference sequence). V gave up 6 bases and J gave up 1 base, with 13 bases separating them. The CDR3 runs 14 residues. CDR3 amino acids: CASTQLATQETQYF. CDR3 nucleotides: TGTGCCAGCACCCAACTAGCTACCCAAGAGACCCAGTACTTC.

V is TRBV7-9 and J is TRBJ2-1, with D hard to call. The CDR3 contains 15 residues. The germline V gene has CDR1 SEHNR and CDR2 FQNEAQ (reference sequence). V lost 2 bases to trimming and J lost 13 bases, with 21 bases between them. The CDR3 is CASSLFGKGLETQFF. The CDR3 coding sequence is TGTGCCAGCAGCTTATTTGGGAAGGGCTTGGAGACCCAGTTCTTC.

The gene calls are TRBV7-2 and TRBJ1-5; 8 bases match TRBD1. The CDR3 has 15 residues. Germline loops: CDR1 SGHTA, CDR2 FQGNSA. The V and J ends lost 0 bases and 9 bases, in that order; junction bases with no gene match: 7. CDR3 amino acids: CASSLAGQGPWPQHF. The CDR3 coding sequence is TGTGCCAGCAGCTTAGCCGGACAGGGCCCCTGGCCCCAGCATTTT.

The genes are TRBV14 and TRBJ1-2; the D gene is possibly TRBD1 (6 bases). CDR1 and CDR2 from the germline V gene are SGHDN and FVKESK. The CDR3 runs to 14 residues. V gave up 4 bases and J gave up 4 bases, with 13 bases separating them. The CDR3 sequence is CASSPTQGSYGYTF. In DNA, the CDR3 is TGTGCCAGCAGCCCAACTCAGGGGTCCTATGGCTACACCTTC. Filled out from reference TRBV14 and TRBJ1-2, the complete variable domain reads EAGVTQFPSHSVIEKGQTVTLRCDPISGHDNLYWYRRVMGKEIKFLLHFVKESKQDESGMPNNRFLAERTGGTYSTLKVQPAELEDSGVYFCASSPTQGSYGYTFGSGTRLTVV.

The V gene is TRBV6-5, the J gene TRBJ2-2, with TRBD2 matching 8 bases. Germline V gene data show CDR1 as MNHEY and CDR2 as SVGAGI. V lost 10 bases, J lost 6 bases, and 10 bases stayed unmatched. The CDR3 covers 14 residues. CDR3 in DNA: TGTGCCATCGCCCGGGGGGGCCCAGCCGGGGAGCTGTTTTTT. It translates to CAIARGGPAGELFF.

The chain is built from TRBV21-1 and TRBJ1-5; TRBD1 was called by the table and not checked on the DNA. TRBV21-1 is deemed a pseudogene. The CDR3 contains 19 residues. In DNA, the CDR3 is TGTGCCAGCAGCAAAGAAGTCCCGGGACAGCCAGCCCGAGATCAGCCCCAGCATTTT. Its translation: CASSKEVPGQPARDQPQHF.

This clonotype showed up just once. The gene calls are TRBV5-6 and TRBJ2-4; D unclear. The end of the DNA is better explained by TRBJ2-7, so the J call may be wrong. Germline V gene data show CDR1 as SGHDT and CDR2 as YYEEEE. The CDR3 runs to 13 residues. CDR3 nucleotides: TGTGCCAGCAGCCCGTTAGAGGCCTACGAGCAGTACTTC. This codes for CASSPLEAYEQYF.

CDR3 loop: CASRLWAGEQYF. As DNA, the CDR3 is TGTGCCAGCAGATTATGGGCTGGGGAGCAGTACTTC. The V call is TRBV12-3 or TRBV12-4, the J call TRBJ2-5, with D possibly being TRBD2 (5 bases). V dropped 6 bases and J dropped 11 bases, with 16 bases sitting between them. The CDR3 sequence is 12 residues long.

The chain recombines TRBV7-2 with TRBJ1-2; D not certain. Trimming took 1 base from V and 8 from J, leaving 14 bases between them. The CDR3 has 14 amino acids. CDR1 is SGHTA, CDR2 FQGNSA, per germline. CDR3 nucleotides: TGTGCCAGCAGCTTAGAGGCGGTGGATATGGGCTACACCTTC. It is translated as CASSLEAVDMGYTF.

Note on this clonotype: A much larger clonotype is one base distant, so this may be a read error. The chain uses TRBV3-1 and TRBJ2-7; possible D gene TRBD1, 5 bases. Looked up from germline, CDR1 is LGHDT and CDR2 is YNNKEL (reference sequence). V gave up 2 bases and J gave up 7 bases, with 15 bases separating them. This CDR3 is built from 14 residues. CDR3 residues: CASSQRGQYGEQYF. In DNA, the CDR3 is TGTGCCAGCAGCCAAAGGGGTCAGTACGGTGAGCAGTACTTC.

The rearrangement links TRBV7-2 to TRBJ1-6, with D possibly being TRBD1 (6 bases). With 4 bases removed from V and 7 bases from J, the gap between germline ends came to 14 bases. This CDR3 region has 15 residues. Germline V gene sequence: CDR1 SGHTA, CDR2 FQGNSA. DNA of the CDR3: TGTGCCAGCAGCTCGGCGACGGGGGCCAATTCACCCCTCCACTTT. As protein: CASSSATGANSPLHF.

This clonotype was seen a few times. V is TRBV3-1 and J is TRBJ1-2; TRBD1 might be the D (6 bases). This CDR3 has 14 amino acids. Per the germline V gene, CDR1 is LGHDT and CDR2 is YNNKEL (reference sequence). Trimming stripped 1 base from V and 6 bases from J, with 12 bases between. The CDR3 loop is CASSQVSGADGYTF. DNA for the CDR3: TGTGCCAGCAGCCAAGTTTCGGGGGCGGATGGCTACACCTTC.

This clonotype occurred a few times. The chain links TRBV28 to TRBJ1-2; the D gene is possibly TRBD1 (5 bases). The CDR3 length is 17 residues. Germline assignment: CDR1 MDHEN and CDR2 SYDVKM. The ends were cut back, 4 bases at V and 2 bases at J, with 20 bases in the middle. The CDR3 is CASSSPLVRGPNYGYTF. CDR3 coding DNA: TGTGCCAGCAGTTCCCCCCTGGTGAGGGGACCCAACTATGGCTACACCTTC.

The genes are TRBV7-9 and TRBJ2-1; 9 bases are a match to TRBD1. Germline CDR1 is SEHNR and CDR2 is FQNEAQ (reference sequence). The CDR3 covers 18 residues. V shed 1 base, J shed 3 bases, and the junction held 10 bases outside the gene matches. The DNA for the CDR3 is TGTGCCAGCAGCTTAGAGAGGGGGACAGGGACCCTCTACAATGAGCAGTTCTTC. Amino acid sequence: CASSLERGTGTLYNEQFF.

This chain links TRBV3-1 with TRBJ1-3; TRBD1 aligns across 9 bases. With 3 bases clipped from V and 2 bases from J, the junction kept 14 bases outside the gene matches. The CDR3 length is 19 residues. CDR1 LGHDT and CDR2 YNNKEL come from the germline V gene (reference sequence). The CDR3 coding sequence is TGTGCCAGCAGCCACCCGGGACAGGGATTCGGGCGGCCTGGAAACACCATATATTTT. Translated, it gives CASSHPGQGFGRPGNTIYF. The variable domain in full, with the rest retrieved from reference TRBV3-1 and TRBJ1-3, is DTAVSQTPKYLVTQMGNDKSIKCEQNLGHDTMYWYKQDSKKFLKIMFSYNNKELIINETVPNRFSPKSPDKAHLNLHINSLELGDSAVYFCASSHPGQGFGRPGNTIYFGEGSWLTVV.

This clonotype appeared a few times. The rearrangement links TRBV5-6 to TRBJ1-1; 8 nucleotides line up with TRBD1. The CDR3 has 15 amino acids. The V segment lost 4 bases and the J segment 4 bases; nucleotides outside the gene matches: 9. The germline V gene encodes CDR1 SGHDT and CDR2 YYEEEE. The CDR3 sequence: CASSPLGQGGTEAFF. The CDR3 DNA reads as TGTGCCAGCAGCCCGTTAGGACAGGGTGGCACTGAAGCTTTCTTT.